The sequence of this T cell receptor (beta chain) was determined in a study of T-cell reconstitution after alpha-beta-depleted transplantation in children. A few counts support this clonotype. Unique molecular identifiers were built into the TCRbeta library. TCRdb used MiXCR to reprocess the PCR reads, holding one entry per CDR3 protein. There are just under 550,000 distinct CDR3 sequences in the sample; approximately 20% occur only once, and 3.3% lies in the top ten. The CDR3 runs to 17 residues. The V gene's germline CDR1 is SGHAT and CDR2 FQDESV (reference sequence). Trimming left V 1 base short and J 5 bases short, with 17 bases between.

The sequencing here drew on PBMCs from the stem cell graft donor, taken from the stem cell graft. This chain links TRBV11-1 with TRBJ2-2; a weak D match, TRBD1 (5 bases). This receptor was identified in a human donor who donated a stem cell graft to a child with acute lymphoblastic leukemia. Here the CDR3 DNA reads TGTGCCAGCAGCTTAGAATCGTACAGGCGGTATACCGGGGAGCTGTTTTTT. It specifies CASSLESYRRYTGELFF.